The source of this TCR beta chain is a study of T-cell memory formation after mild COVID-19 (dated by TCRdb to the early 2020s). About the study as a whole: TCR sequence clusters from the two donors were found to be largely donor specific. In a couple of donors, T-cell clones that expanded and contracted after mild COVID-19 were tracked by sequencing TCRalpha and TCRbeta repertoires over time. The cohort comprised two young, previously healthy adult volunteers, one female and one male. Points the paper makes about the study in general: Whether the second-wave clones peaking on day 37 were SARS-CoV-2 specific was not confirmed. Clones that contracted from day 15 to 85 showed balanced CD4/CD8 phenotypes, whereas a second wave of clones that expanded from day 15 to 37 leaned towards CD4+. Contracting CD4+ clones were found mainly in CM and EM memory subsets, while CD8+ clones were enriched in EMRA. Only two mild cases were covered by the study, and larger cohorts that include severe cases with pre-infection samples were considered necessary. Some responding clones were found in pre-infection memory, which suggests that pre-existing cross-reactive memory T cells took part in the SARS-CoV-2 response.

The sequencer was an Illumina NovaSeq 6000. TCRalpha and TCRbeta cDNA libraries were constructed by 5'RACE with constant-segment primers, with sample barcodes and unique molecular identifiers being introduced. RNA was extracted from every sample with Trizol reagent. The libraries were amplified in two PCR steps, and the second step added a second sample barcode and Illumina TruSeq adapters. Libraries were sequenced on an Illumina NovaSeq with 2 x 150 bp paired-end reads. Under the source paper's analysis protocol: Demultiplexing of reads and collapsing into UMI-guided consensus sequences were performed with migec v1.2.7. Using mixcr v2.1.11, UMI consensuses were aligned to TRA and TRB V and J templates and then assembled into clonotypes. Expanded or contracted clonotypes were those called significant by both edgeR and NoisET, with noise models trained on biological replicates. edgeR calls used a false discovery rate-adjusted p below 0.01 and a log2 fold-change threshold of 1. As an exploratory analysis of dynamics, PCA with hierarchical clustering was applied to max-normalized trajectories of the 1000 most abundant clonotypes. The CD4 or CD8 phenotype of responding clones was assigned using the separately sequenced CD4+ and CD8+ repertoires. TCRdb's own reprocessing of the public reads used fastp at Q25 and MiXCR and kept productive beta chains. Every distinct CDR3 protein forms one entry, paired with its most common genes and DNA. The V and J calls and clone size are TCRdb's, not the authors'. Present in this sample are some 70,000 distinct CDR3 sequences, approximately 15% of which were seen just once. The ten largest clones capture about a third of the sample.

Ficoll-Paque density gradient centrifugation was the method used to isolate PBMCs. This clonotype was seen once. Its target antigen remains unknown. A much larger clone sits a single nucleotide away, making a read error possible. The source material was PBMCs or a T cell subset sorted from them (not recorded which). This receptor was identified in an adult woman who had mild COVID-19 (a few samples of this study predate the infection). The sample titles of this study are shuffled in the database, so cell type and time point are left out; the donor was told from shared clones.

This receptor has the CDR3 CASSLPLGSPQQDTQYF. The DNA sequence is TGTGCCAGCAGCTTACCCCTAGGAAGCCCTCAACAGGATACGCAGTATTTT. The rearranged segments are TRBV7-9 and TRBJ2-3; confidence is insufficient to name the D gene. Including cysteine and phenylalanine, the CDR3 has 17 amino acids. Only CDR3 DNA remains: 51 bases, in frame from the first base. Cut back by 2 bases and 6 bases, the V and J ends lie 21 bases apart. Taken from the germline V gene (reference sequence), the CDR1 and CDR2 loops are SEHNR and FQNEAQ.